These 23 T cell receptor beta chains were all obtained from the same sample, sequenced in a study of CD8 T cells in Susac syndrome. RNA amounts of roughly 0.45 to 1 ug underwent reverse transcription with random hexamers. TCRdb independently ran MiXCR on the immunoSEQ multiplex PCR reads; one entry per CDR3 protein. Among about 440,000 distinct CDR3 sequences listed, 85% to 90% were seen once. Specimen: CD8+ T cells from PBMCs. Receptor source: a human donor with multiple sclerosis.

This chain joins TRBV25-1 and TRBJ1-1; D gene uncertain. Germline-derived CDR1 and CDR2 are MGHDK and SYGVNS. V lost 11 bases, J lost 1 base, and 20 bases lay in between. CDR3 length equals 15 residues. CDR3 bases: TGTGCCCCCGGAGGCAGAGGTTCTCAGAACACTGAAGCTTTCTTT. It encodes CAPGGRGSQNTEAFF. Combining the CDR3 with reference TRBV25-1 and TRBJ1-1 gives the whole variable domain EADIYQTPRYLVIGTGKKITLECSQTMGHDKMYWYQQDPGMELHLIHYSYGVNSTEKGDLSSESTVSRIRTEHFPLTLESARPSHTSQYLCAPGGRGSQNTEAFFGQGTRLTVV.

The J gene is TRBJ2-7, the V gene TRBV29-1, with a tentative D call TRBD2 (6 bases). The germline V gene has CDR1 SQVTM and CDR2 ANQGSEA. V lost 0 bases, J lost 1 base, and 7 bases lay in between. The CDR3 is 13 residues long. The DNA of the CDR3 is TGCAGCGTTGAAGACGGACTATCCTACGAGCAGTACTTC. It specifies CSVEDGLSYEQYF.

The V and J genes are TRBV6-5 and TRBJ2-3; a possible D gene is TRBD2 (5 bases). The CDR3 sequence is 13 residues long. Germline CDR1 is MNHEY and CDR2 is SVGAGI. V dropped 5 bases and J dropped 3 bases, with 9 bases sitting between them. The CDR3 loop is CASSVLATDTQYF. Written as DNA, the CDR3 is TGTGCCAGCAGTGTTCTAGCAACAGATACGCAGTATTTT.

This clonotype was seen only a few times. The CDR3 bases are TGTGCCACCAGTGATTACAATGAGCAGTTCTTC. Translated, it gives CATSDYNEQFF. The chain carries TRBV24-1 and TRBJ2-1; D gene uncertain. The ends were cut back, 2 bases at V and 5 bases at J, with 0 bases in the middle. Germline CDR1 is KGHDR and CDR2 is SFDVKD. CDR3 length: 11 amino acids.

The rearrangement links TRBV27 to TRBJ2-2; the D is unclear. V was pared by 8 bases and J by 4 bases, with 8 bases between. CDR1 is MNHEY and CDR2 is SMNVEV in the germline V gene (reference sequence). The CDR3 spans 12 residues. The CDR3 is CASRTPTGELFF. CDR3 DNA: TGTGCCAGCCGCACACCCACCGGGGAGCTGTTTTTT.

This sequence joins TRBV29-1 and TRBJ2-1, with D perhaps matching TRBD1 or TRBD2 (6 bases each). Trimming took 8 bases from V and 4 from J, leaving 15 bases between them. Per the germline V gene, CDR1 is SQVTM and CDR2 is ANQGSEA. The CDR3 sequence is 13 residues long. This CDR3 is CSTDLGGYNEQFF. The CDR3 bases are TGCAGCACCGACTTAGGGGGGTACAATGAGCAGTTCTTC.

This clonotype was seen a few times. The CDR3 sequence is CASSLTGTGSGNEQFF. The DNA for the CDR3 is TGCGCCAGCAGCCTAACCGGGACAGGGAGTGGTAATGAGCAGTTCTTC. V is TRBV4-1 and J is TRBJ2-1, with TRBD1 identical over 9 bases. Trimming took 4 bases from V and 7 from J; bases not matched to a gene: 11. This CDR3 is built from 16 residues. Germline-derived CDR1 and CDR2 are MGHRA and YSYEKL.

The J gene is TRBJ2-7, the V gene TRBV28, with TRBD2 identical over 7 bases. Germline V gene lookup returns CDR1 MDHEN and CDR2 SYDVKM. The V segment lost 8 bases and the J segment 5 bases; nucleotides outside the gene matches: 9. This CDR3 has 13 amino acids. Written as DNA, the CDR3 is TGTGCCAGCCGGGAGGCGGGGTCTCACGAGCAGTACTTC. This codes for CASREAGSHEQYF. Full variable domain (missing parts from reference TRBV28 and TRBJ2-7): DVKVTQSSRYLVKRTGEKVFLECVQDMDHENMFWYRQDPGLGLRLIYFSYDVKMKEKGDIPEGYSVSREKKERFSLILESASTNQTSMYLCASREAGSHEQYFGPGTRLTVT.

The chain combines TRBV27 with TRBJ1-1, with no clear D. This CDR3 is 14 amino acids long. CDR1 and CDR2 from the germline V gene are MNHEY and SMNVEV (reference sequence). V shed 5 bases and J shed 3 bases, with 13 bases lying between them. The CDR3 DNA reads TGTGCCAGCAGTCCCGGGGTCGGGGACACTGAAGCTTTCTTT. It yields the protein CASSPGVGDTEAFF.

The rearrangement joins TRBV7-2 to TRBJ2-1; perhaps TRBD2 as D (5 bases). Germline V CDR1 and CDR2: SGHTA, FQGNSA. The CDR3 sequence is 16 residues long. Trimming left V 5 bases short and J 4 bases short, with 18 bases between. DNA of the CDR3: TGTGCCAGCAGCCCAAGCATATTTCTAGCTTACAATGAGCAGTTCTTC. It yields the protein CASSPSIFLAYNEQFF. Full variable domain (rest looked up from reference TRBV7-2 and TRBJ2-1): GAGVSQSPSNKVTEKGKDVELRCDPISGHTALYWYRQSLGQGLEFLIYFQGNSAPDKSGLPSDRFSAERTGGSVSTLTIQRTQQEDSAVYLCASSPSIFLAYNEQFFGPGTRLTVL.

V gene TRBV6-5 combines with J gene TRBJ2-1; TRBD2 agrees at 12 bases. CDR1 and CDR2 (germline): MNHEY, SVGAGI. This CDR3 is 19 amino acids long. V trimming: 2 bases; J trimming: 0 bases; junction bases outside the gene matches: 8. Here the CDR3 reads CASSYGTSGPLSSYNEQFF. As DNA, the CDR3 is TGTGCCAGCAGTTACGGGACTAGCGGGCCCCTGAGCTCCTACAATGAGCAGTTCTTC.

The table lists this clonotype with a few counts. The chain uses TRBV7-8 and TRBJ2-1; D unclear. Germline lookup yields CDR1 SGHVS and CDR2 FQNEAQ. The CDR3 length is 13 residues. V shed 3 bases and J shed 4 bases, with 7 bases lying between them. The CDR3 DNA follows: TGTGCCAGCAGCTTGGAGATATACAATGAGCAGTTCTTC. It encodes CASSLEIYNEQFF.

The chain employs TRBV9 and TRBJ2-1; D ambiguous. Per the germline V gene, CDR1 is SGDLS and CDR2 is YYNGEE. V was clipped by 7 bases and J by 2 bases, with 13 bases between them. The CDR3 sequence is 14 residues long. This CDR3 reads CASLPDPTYNEQFF. The CDR3 coding sequence is TGTGCCAGCCTGCCGGACCCTACCTACAATGAGCAGTTCTTC.

As regards this clonotype: Its ends do not fully match the called genes, so a read error is possible. CDR3 protein: CASSESFSANTIYF. The DNA of the CDR3 is TGCGCCAGCAGTGAGTCTTTCTCTGCAAACACCATATATTTT. This chain connects TRBV10-2 to TRBJ1-3; D remains unclear. Germline values: CDR1 WSHSY, CDR2 SAAADI. The CDR3 length is 14 residues.

The chain has TRBV5-1 and TRBJ2-7, with D tentatively TRBD1 (6 bases). CDR1 SGHRS and CDR2 YFSETQ come from the germline V gene. V lost 0 bases to trimming and J lost 3 bases, with 13 bases between them. The CDR3 is made up of 15 amino acids. The CDR3 is CASSLGTATLYEQYF. In nucleotides, the CDR3 is TGCGCCAGCAGCTTGGGGACAGCGACTCTCTACGAGCAGTACTTC. Filled out from reference TRBV5-1 and TRBJ2-7, the complete variable domain reads KAGVTQTPRYLIKTRGQQVTLSCSPISGHRSVSWYQQTPGQGLQFLFEYFSETQRNKGNFPGRFSGRQFSNSRSEMNVSTLELGDSALYLCASSLGTATLYEQYFGPGTRLTVT.

The chain carries TRBV5-5 and TRBJ2-2; 11 bases align to TRBD1. Germline trimming cut 4 bases from V and 6 bases from J; bases unmatched to any gene: 2. Germline CDR1 is SGHKS and CDR2 is YYEKEE (reference sequence). CDR3 length: 14 amino acids. The CDR3 nucleotides read TGTGCCAGCAGCCAGGGACAGGGGGCCGGGGAGCTGTTTTTT. Translation gives CASSQGQGAGELFF. Together with reference TRBV5-5 and TRBJ2-2, the CDR3 gives the full variable domain: DAGVTQSPTHLIKTRGQQVTLRCSPISGHKSVSWYQQVLGQGPQFIFQYYEKEERGRGNFPDRFSARQFPNYSSELNVNALLLGDSALYLCASSQGQGAGELFFGEGSRLTVL.

Only one count was recorded for this clonotype. The rearrangement uses TRBV27 and TRBJ2-1; 7 bases match TRBD1. The CDR3 has 15 residues. Germline V CDR1 and CDR2: MNHEY, SMNVEV (reference sequence). The V and J ends lost 3 bases and 3 bases, in that order; junction bases with no gene match: 5. The CDR3 nucleotides read TGTGCCAGCAGTTTCGGGGACAGCCGCTACAATGAGCAGTTCTTC. Protein sequence: CASSFGDSRYNEQFF.

This rearrangement joins TRBV20-1 to TRBJ1-6, with D possibly matching TRBD1 (6 bases). V lost 6 bases and J 3 bases, leaving 15 bases between the germline ends. The CDR3 is made up of 15 amino acids. CDR1 is DFQATT, CDR2 SNEGSKA, per germline (reference sequence). The CDR3 here is CSAPNRDNYNSPLHF. The DNA of the CDR3 is TGCAGTGCCCCAAATAGGGACAACTATAATTCACCCCTCCACTTT.

The J gene is TRBJ1-2, the V gene TRBV12-3 or TRBV12-4; 7 bases are shared with TRBD1. This CDR3 is 15 amino acids long. J was trimmed by 2 bases and V by 5 bases; bases with no gene match: 8. The CDR3 loop reads CASSPEDRRNYGYTF. The CDR3 coding sequence is TGTGCCAGCAGTCCCGAGGACAGGAGGAACTATGGCTACACCTTC.

The V and J genes are TRBV9 and TRBJ1-1, with D perhaps TRBD1 (5 bases). The CDR3 is 14 amino acids. The germline CDR1 and CDR2 sequences are SGDLS and YYNGEE. With 0 bases removed from V and 1 base from J, the gap between germline ends came to 7 bases. The CDR3 DNA is TGTGCCAGCAGCGTAGAGACAGCGAACACTGAAGCTTTCTTT. Protein: CASSVETANTEAFF. The full variable domain, its missing parts supplied by reference TRBV9 and TRBJ1-1, is DSGVTQTPKHLITATGQRVTLRCSPRSGDLSVYWYQQSLDQGLQFLIQYYNGEERAKGNILERFSAQQFPDLHSELNLSSLELGDSALYFCASSVETANTEAFFGQGTRLTVV.

This rearrangement joins TRBV6-1 to TRBJ2-6; the D is unclear. Germline V gene lookup returns CDR1 MNHNS and CDR2 SASEGT. Trimming stripped 3 bases from V and 2 bases from J, with 8 bases between. This CDR3 region has 15 residues. CDR3 nucleotides: TGTGCCAGCAGTGACGAAGTTGCTGGGGCCAACGTCCTGACTTTC. It translates to CASSDEVAGANVLTF.

The chain couples TRBV4-2 to TRBJ2-7; D unclear. In germline, CDR1 is LGHNA, CDR2 YNFKEQ. This CDR3 contains 15 residues. The V gene lost 0 bases and the J gene lost 0 bases, with 9 bases spanning the gap. The CDR3: CASSQDWSLSYEQYF. CDR3 DNA: TGTGCCAGCAGCCAAGATTGGTCCCTCTCCTACGAGCAGTACTTC.

The rearrangement links TRBV19 to TRBJ1-5; no clear D gene. V lost 2 bases, J lost 5 bases, and 16 bases lay in between. Germline V gene data show CDR1 as LNHDA and CDR2 as SQIVND (reference sequence). The CDR3 spans 16 residues. The CDR3, as DNA: TGTGCCAGTAGTATAAACCTACAGTTTACCCATCAGCCCCAGCATTTT. This codes for CASSINLQFTHQPQHF.